Sequencing of this TCR beta chain was carried out in a study of blood T cell repertoires in COVID-19. Data came from immunoSEQ multiplex PCR; TCRdb stores just in-frame clones and leaves some out. The repertoire holds about 70,000 clones, with about nine tenths as singletons. The length of the CDR3 is 11 residues. Trimming left V 2 bases short and J 10 bases short, with 5 bases between. CDR1 and CDR2 from the germline V gene are MNHEY and SVGAGI. The sequenced material came from peripheral blood. The origin of this receptor is a woman of 80 years or more with active or convalescent COVID-19. The chain has TRBV6-5 and TRBJ1-4, with a tentative D call TRBD1 (5 bases). The CDR3 sequence is CASSYQGKLFF. CDR3 sequence (DNA): TGTGCCAGCAGTTACCAGGGAAAACTGTTTTTT.